The 16 T cell receptor beta chains presented below share a single source sample, sequenced in a study of spatial heterogeneity in lung cancer. TCRdb re-called the 5' RACE reads with MiXCR, one entry per CDR3 protein. This sample has approximately 3,000 distinct CDR3 sequences, with about a sixth found just once. As to time point: sample taken at primary tumor resection. Sequenced here: normal lung tissue next to the tumor, sampled at surgery. These receptors were obtained from a female donor with early-stage non-small cell lung cancer.

This clonotype was counted many times. This chain links TRBV11-2 with TRBJ2-3, with D possibly matching TRBD1 (6 bases). CDR3 length equals 14 residues. V was pared by 5 bases and J by 1 base, with 10 bases between. From germline, CDR1 is SGHAT and CDR2 FQNNGV. The CDR3 DNA is TGTGCCAGCAGCCAGACAGGACGCACAGATACGCAGTATTTT. Translated: CASSQTGRTDTQYF.

Relative to its sample, this clonotype is medium-sized. The chain is built from TRBV11-3 and TRBJ2-1; D remains ambiguous. The V gene lost 2 bases and the J gene lost 5 bases, with 7 bases spanning the gap. Per the germline V gene, CDR1 is SGHNT and CDR2 is YENEEA. CDR3 length: 13 residues. The CDR3 bases are TGTGCCAGCAGCTTAACGGTCGACAATGAGCAGTTCTTC. Protein: CASSLTVDNEQFF.

This clonotype was seen more than once but under ten times. The chain links TRBV18 to TRBJ2-5; either TRBD1 or TRBD2 may fit D (5 bases each). The germline gives CDR1 KGHSH, CDR2 LQKENI. Trimming removed 0 bases at V and 7 bases at J, with 12 bases between. The CDR3 loop spans 14 amino acids. CDR3 loop: CASSPPTARGTQYF. The CDR3 coding sequence is TGTGCCAGCTCACCACCGACAGCCCGGGGGACCCAGTACTTC. Supplemented by reference TRBV18 and TRBJ2-5, the full variable domain reads NAGVMQNPRHLVRRRGQEARLRCSPMKGHSHVYWYRQLPEEGLKFMVYLQKENIIDESGMPKERFSAEFPKEGPSILRIQQVVRGDSAAYFCASSPPTARGTQYFGPGTRLLVL.

This clonotype counts as medium-sized (0.01 to 0.1%). This chain joins TRBV30 and TRBJ2-6, with a tentative D call TRBD1 (6 bases). Trimming pared 2 bases from V and 3 bases from J, leaving 11 bases between. CDR3 length equals 15 residues. CDR1 GTSNPN and CDR2 SVGIG come from the germline V gene (reference sequence). CDR3 sequence (DNA): TGTGCCTGGAGTAAGGGGGTTGATGGGGCCAACGTCCTGACTTTC. Residues: CAWSKGVDGANVLTF. The full variable domain, rest sourced from reference TRBV30 and TRBJ2-6, is SQTIHQWPATLVQPVGSPLSLECTVEGTSNPNLYWYRQAAGRGLQLLFYSVGIGQISSEVPQNLSASRPQDRQFILSSKKLLLSDSGFYLCAWSKGVDGANVLTFGAGSRLTVL.

The sample holds a few counts of this clonotype. This rearrangement joins TRBV12-3 or TRBV12-4 to TRBJ2-1, with TRBD2 matching 8 bases. The V and J ends lost 5 bases and 4 bases, in that order; junction bases with no gene match: 13. The CDR3 consists of 17 residues. The DNA of the CDR3 is TGTGCCAGCAGTCAAAGGGGGGGACTAGTGAGTTACAATGAGCAGTTCTTC. Translation: CASSQRGGLVSYNEQFF.

This clonotype was seen only once. The CDR3 protein is CSVFPPGLYNEQFF. CDR3 coding DNA: TGCAGTGTTTTTCCACCAGGACTATACAATGAGCAGTTCTTC. The chain recombines TRBV20-1 with TRBJ2-1; the D gene is possibly TRBD2 (6 bases). Germline V gene lookup returns CDR1 DFQATT and CDR2 SNEGSKA (reference sequence). The CDR3 consists of 14 residues. V was clipped by 7 bases and J by 4 bases, with 17 bases between them.

This clonotype is deemed large. The V call is TRBV6-5, the J call TRBJ1-3, with D unresolved. The length of the CDR3 is 16 residues. The V end was cut by 6 bases, the J end by 1 base, with 16 bases between. Germline-derived CDR1 and CDR2 are MNHEY and SVGAGI. Written as DNA, the CDR3 is TGTGCCAGCAGCGACAATGGCAGGACGTCTGGAAACACCATATATTTT. This codes for CASSDNGRTSGNTIYF.

This clonotype is categorized as medium-sized. This CDR3 reads CASSSSFPNTEAFF. DNA of the CDR3: TGTGCCAGCAGCTCGTCCTTCCCGAACACTGAAGCTTTCTTT. This chain links TRBV27 with TRBJ1-1, with D unresolved. Germline CDR1 and CDR2: MNHEY and SMNVEV (reference sequence). The CDR3 consists of 14 residues. Trimming shortened V by 6 bases and J by 1 base, and 12 bases separated the two germline ends.

V is TRBV10-1 and J is TRBJ2-5; 14 bases agree with TRBD2. The CDR3 is 16 amino acids. The junction had 4 bases not matched to a gene; V was cut back by 0 bases and J by 7 bases. Germline CDR1 reads WNHNN; CDR2 reads SYGVQD (reference sequence). CDR3 in amino acids: CASSESGTSGSRTQYF. In DNA form, the CDR3 reads TGCGCCAGCAGTGAGTCCGGGACTAGCGGGAGCCGGACCCAGTACTTC.

In its sample, this clonotype is medium-sized. V usage is TRBV3-1 and J usage is TRBJ2-1; the D is unclear. The CDR3 has 14 amino acids. CDR1 and CDR2 from the germline V gene are LGHDT and YNNKEL (reference sequence). V lost 4 bases to trimming and J lost 3 bases, with 10 bases between them. The CDR3 here is CASSPRNVYNEQFF. The CDR3 nucleotides read TGTGCCAGCAGCCCCCGGAATGTCTACAATGAGCAGTTCTTC.

The table lists this clonotype with a few counts. This chain connects TRBV11-1 to TRBJ2-7; 7 bases match TRBD1. The CDR3 is made up of 12 amino acids. J gave up 6 bases and V 3 bases, and 2 bases lay outside the gene matches. Looked up from germline, CDR1 is SGHAT and CDR2 is FQDESV (reference sequence). The CDR3 sequence: CASSFSGGEQYF. CDR3 sequence (DNA): TGTGCCAGCAGCTTCTCAGGGGGCGAGCAGTACTTC. Complete variable domain (other parts from reference TRBV11-1 and TRBJ2-7): EAEVAQSPRYKITEKSQAVAFWCDPISGHATLYWYRQILGQGPELLVQFQDESVVDDSQLPKDRFSAERLKGVDSTLKIQPAELGDSAMYLCASSFSGGEQYFGPGTRLTVT.

The V gene is TRBV19, the J gene TRBJ2-4; D may be TRBD1 (6 bases). This CDR3 has 16 amino acids. The V and J ends lost 5 bases and 5 bases respectively, with 19 bases between them. Looked up from germline, CDR1 is LNHDA and CDR2 is SQIVND (reference sequence). The CDR3 DNA reads TGTGCCAGTAGTTGGGAGACAGGAGTGGGACAAAACATTCAGTACTTC. This gives the protein CASSWETGVGQNIQYF.

By share of the sample, this clonotype is medium-sized (0.01 to 0.1%). This chain connects TRBV7-9 to TRBJ2-1; 9 positions agree with TRBD2. This CDR3 contains 19 residues. Germline V lookup: CDR1 SEHNR, CDR2 FQNEAQ (reference sequence). Trimming took 2 bases from V and 7 from J; bases not matched to a gene: 18. This chain's CDR3 is CASSLLSLLAGAGRNEQFF. Written as DNA, the CDR3 is TGTGCCAGCAGCTTACTTTCGCTTTTAGCGGGAGCGGGGCGTAATGAGCAGTTCTTC.

The genes are TRBV20-1 and TRBJ2-7; 10 nucleotides line up with TRBD2. This CDR3 spans 16 amino acids. Looked up from germline, CDR1 is DFQATT and CDR2 is SNEGSKA (reference sequence). With V trimmed by 6 bases and J by 0 bases, 11 bases remained unmatched. The DNA for the CDR3 is TGCAGTGCCCATCGAAGCGGGAGGGACAGCTCCTACGAGCAGTACTTC. This sequence encodes CSAHRSGRDSSYEQYF.

By sample share, this clonotype is medium-sized (0.01 to 0.1%). The V gene is TRBV18, the J gene TRBJ2-1; 8 positions match TRBD1. The CDR3 sequence is 12 residues long. Losses at the gene ends were 3 bases for V and 13 bases for J; bases not matched to a gene: 5. From germline, CDR1 is KGHSH and CDR2 LQKENI. CDR3 residues: CASSPNGQGQFF. The CDR3 DNA reads as TGTGCCAGCTCACCCAATGGACAGGGCCAGTTCTTC. Using reference TRBV18 and TRBJ2-1 for the parts outside the CDR3, the full variable domain is NAGVMQNPRHLVRRRGQEARLRCSPMKGHSHVYWYRQLPEEGLKFMVYLQKENIIDESGMPKERFSAEFPKEGPSILRIQQVVRGDSAAYFCASSPNGQGQFFGPGTRLTVL.

By share of the sample, this clonotype is medium-sized. V usage is TRBV5-4 and J usage is TRBJ2-3; D gene unclear. Trimming took 0 bases from V and 0 from J, leaving 8 bases between them. Germline-derived CDR1 and CDR2 are SGHNT and YYREEE (reference sequence). There are 15 residues in the CDR3. This CDR3 reads CASSLAETSTDTQYF. Written as DNA, the CDR3 is TGTGCCAGCAGCTTGGCGGAAACTAGCACAGATACGCAGTATTTT.